The entry below gives a single T cell receptor (beta chain) sequence along with its context. What it binds is not known. The data were taken from a study of cytomegalovirus exposure and HLA in healthy donors. Study summary: Earlier sequencing of some 190 million T cells yielded 100 million to 140 million unique TCR beta sequences.

The study ran its PCR with 60 Vbeta and 13 Jbeta primers. Assay used: immunoSEQ multiplex PCR; TCRdb lists only in-frame clones, some missing. In all, the sample yields about 52,000 clones. Points from the study as a whole: Among donors in an Asian-associated ancestry cluster, a later analysis reportedly found fewer N-insertions than the roughly 730-donor mean. Most likely, a cluster of highly shared sequence variants arose as a sequencing artifact.

The TCR originated in a woman aged 60 to 75 in good health and CMV-seropositive. The material sequenced was PBMCs.

The CDR3: CASSQNTGGAETQYF. The CDR3 coding sequence is TGTGCCAGCAGTCAAAATACAGGGGGGGCAGAGACCCAGTACTTC. The chain uses TRBV2 and TRBJ2-5; perhaps TRBD1 as D (8 bases). V was cut by 5 bases and J by 4 bases, with 17 bases left in between. In germline, CDR1 is SNHLY, CDR2 FYNNEI. CDR3 size: 15 residues.